This TCR beta chain is drawn from a study of T cell responses to AZD1222 COVID-19 vaccine. Data came from immunoSEQ multiplex PCR; TCRdb stores just in-frame clones and leaves some out. Among some 54,000 clones, 70% to 90% were seen once, and the ten largest hold roughly 4%. Whole-study findings and limits: As reported, nearly half of all spike-specific TCRs target variant regions that are unmutated. Sampling that yielded the repertoires occurred only after the peak T cell response. Clonal diversity was possibly underestimated, and the donors were mostly white British, with more females.

Worth noting for this clone: Its antigen remains unidentified.

V dropped 2 bases and J dropped 3 bases, with 6 bases sitting between them. Germline V gene lookup returns CDR1 MNHEY and CDR2 SMNVEV (reference sequence). The CDR3 spans 13 residues. The receptor's source is an adult in good health. The chain links TRBV27 to TRBJ2-3; D is possibly TRBD1 (5 bases). The source material was peripheral blood, sampled on day 0 of AZD1222 vaccination. CDR3 sequence (DNA): TGTGCCAGCAGTTTAAGGGGTACAGATACGCAGTATTTT. This encodes CASSLRGTDTQYF.